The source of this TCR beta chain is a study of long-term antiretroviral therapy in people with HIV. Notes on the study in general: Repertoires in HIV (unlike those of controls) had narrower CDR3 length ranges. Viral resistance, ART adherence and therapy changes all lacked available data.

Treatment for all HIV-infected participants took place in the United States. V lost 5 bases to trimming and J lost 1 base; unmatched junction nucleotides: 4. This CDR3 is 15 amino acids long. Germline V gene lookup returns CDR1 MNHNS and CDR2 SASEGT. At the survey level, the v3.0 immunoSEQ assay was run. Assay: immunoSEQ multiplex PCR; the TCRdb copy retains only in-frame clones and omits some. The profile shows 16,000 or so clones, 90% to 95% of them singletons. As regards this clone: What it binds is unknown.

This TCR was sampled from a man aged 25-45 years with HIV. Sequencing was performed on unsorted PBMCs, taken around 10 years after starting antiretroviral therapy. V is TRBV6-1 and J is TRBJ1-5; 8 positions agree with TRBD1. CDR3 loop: CASSFDRGSNQPQHF. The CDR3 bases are TGTGCCAGCAGTTTTGACAGGGGAAGCAATCAGCCCCAGCATTTT.